This entry lists 22 T cell receptor beta chains sequenced from one sample in a study of T cell repertoires in cytomegalovirus infection. Antigens for these TCRs are unknown. TCRdb passed the reads through MiXCR, listing each CDR3 protein once. The sample has about half a million distinct CDR3 sequences, around a third seen once. This specimen was cultured PBMCs, taken from culture after CMV antigen stimulation. These TCRs come from a human donor in good health (CMV status not recorded). Some clones in this sample may be carry-over from other donors' samples.

The genes are TRBV2 and TRBJ2-3; TRBD2 agrees at 8 bases. The germline V gene encodes CDR1 SNHLY and CDR2 FYNNEI. The CDR3 loop spans 14 amino acids. Trimming cost V 6 bases and J 3 bases; bases outside gene matches: 5. CDR3 loop: CASRSGSSTDTQYF. The CDR3 DNA reads as TGTGCCAGCAGGAGCGGGAGTTCGACAGATACGCAGTATTTT.

V and J are TRBV12-3 or TRBV12-4 and TRBJ2-7, with D perhaps matching TRBD1 (6 bases). The length of the CDR3 is 13 residues. V lost 4 bases to trimming and J lost 5 bases, with 12 bases between them. CDR3 loop: CASSSQGIHEQYV. The CDR3 region has the DNA TGTGCCAGCAGTTCACAGGGTATCCACGAGCAGTACGTC.

CDR3 loop: CASSQGPAEAFF. The CDR3 nucleotides are TGTGCCAGCAGCCAAGGTCCGGCTGAAGCTTTCTTT. V usage is TRBV14 and J usage is TRBJ1-1; no clear D. Trimming left V 1 base short and J 6 bases short, with 6 bases between. CDR1 and CDR2 (germline): SGHDN, FVKESK. This CDR3 comprises 12 residues.

The chain couples TRBV20-1 to TRBJ1-1; the D is unclear. There are 12 residues in the CDR3. Trimming left V 5 bases short and J 0 bases short, with 7 bases between. Germline CDR1 reads DFQATT; CDR2 reads SNEGSKA (reference sequence). The CDR3 spells CSASMMNTEAFF. The CDR3, as DNA: TGCAGTGCTTCTATGATGAACACTGAAGCTTTCTTT.

V and J are TRBV7-9 and TRBJ2-7; 9 bases line up with TRBD1. The CDR3 contains 17 residues. After removal of 1 base from V and 1 base from J, the junction contained 8 bases not matched to a gene. The germline gives CDR1 SEHNR, CDR2 FQNEAQ (reference sequence). CDR3 loop: CASSLGRDRAMSYEQYF. CDR3 nucleotide sequence: TGTGCCAGCAGCTTAGGTCGGGACAGGGCTATGTCCTACGAGCAGTACTTC.

The sample holds a few counts of this clonotype. V and J are TRBV7-2 and TRBJ1-6, with unresolved D. Trimming shortened V by 6 bases and J by 6 bases, and 15 bases separated the two germline ends. Per the germline V gene, CDR1 is SGHTA and CDR2 is FQGNSA. The CDR3 consists of 15 residues. CDR3 DNA: TGTGCCAGCAGTTACCAGGCAGGCGGTAATTCACCCCTCCACTTT. Its translation: CASSYQAGGNSPLHF.

Ten or more counts support this clonotype. This chain connects TRBV7-2 to TRBJ2-1, with 12 bases aligning to TRBD1. CDR1 and CDR2 (germline): SGHTA, FQGNSA. V shed 5 bases and J 4 bases; nucleotides not matched to a gene: 3. This CDR3 is 15 amino acids long. The CDR3 nucleotides are TGTGCCAGCAGCCGGGGACAGGGGGCTTACAATGAGCAGTTCTTC. This translates into CASSRGQGAYNEQFF.

This clonotype was counted a few times. The rearrangement links TRBV7-6 to TRBJ1-1, with D hard to call. CDR1 is SGHVS and CDR2 is FNYEAQ in the germline V gene. The CDR3 runs to 14 residues. V dropped 5 bases and J dropped 1 base, with 11 bases sitting between them. CDR3 in amino acids: CASSLIGQNTEAFF. As DNA, the CDR3 is TGTGCCAGCAGCCTAATTGGGCAGAACACTGAAGCTTTCTTT.

This clonotype showed up many times. The chain is built from TRBV7-2 and TRBJ2-7, with D unresolved. Germline values: CDR1 SGHTA, CDR2 FQGNSA. This CDR3 has 14 amino acids. V was pared by 6 bases and J by 0 bases, with 12 bases between. CDR3 protein: CASRTDIHSYEQYF. The CDR3 DNA sequence: TGTGCCAGCAGGACCGACATTCACTCCTACGAGCAGTACTTC.

Only a few counts were recorded for this clonotype. The chain combines TRBV19 with TRBJ2-1; 8 bases are shared with TRBD2. Trimming removed 2 bases from V and 0 bases from J; junction bases left unmatched: 3. This CDR3 region has 16 residues. CDR1 LNHDA and CDR2 SQIVND come from the germline V gene (reference sequence). In DNA form, the CDR3 reads TGTGCCAGTAGTATAACGGGACTAGGCTCCTACAATGAGCAGTTCTTC. It is translated as CASSITGLGSYNEQFF. The variable domain in full, with the rest retrieved from reference TRBV19 and TRBJ2-1, is DGGITQSPKYLFRKEGQNVTLSCEQNLNHDAMYWYRQDPGQGLRLIYYSQIVNDFQKGDIAEGYSVSREKKESFPLTVTSAQKNPTAFYLCASSITGLGSYNEQFFGPGTRLTVL.

The chain uses TRBV7-2 and TRBJ2-2, with 10 bases aligning to TRBD2. With V trimmed by 4 bases and J by 7 bases, 9 bases remained unmatched. Germline CDR1 and CDR2: SGHTA and FQGNSA. The CDR3 is 16 residues long. The CDR3 reads CASSSRLAGLFGELFF. The CDR3 nucleotides are TGTGCCAGCAGCTCCAGACTAGCGGGTTTATTCGGGGAGCTGTTTTTT. Looking up the rest from reference TRBV7-2 and TRBJ2-2 gives the full variable domain: GAGVSQSPSNKVTEKGKDVELRCDPISGHTALYWYRQSLGQGLEFLIYFQGNSAPDKSGLPSDRFSAERTGGSVSTLTIQRTQQEDSAVYLCASSSRLAGLFGELFFGEGSRLTVL.

The gene calls are TRBV4-1 and TRBJ2-1; TRBD2 matches 7 bases. CDR1 and CDR2 (germline): MGHRA, YSYEKL. There are 16 residues in the CDR3. Trimming removed 0 bases from V and 2 bases from J; junction bases left unmatched: 4. The CDR3, as DNA: TGCGCCAGCAGCCAAGATTCTAGCGGTACCTACAATGAGCAGTTCTTC. Translating gives CASSQDSSGTYNEQFF.

This clonotype was seen more than once but under ten times. The chain links TRBV5-6 to TRBJ2-7; no definite D call. This CDR3 region has 13 residues. Germline V gene lookup returns CDR1 SGHDT and CDR2 YYEEEE. The ends were cut back, 0 bases at V and 5 bases at J, with 9 bases in the middle. CDR3 region: CASSLVRQDEQYF. DNA for the CDR3: TGTGCCAGCAGCTTGGTGAGACAAGACGAGCAGTACTTC.

This clonotype appeared a single time. This chain uses TRBV7-3 with TRBJ1-2; D unclear. V was clipped by 5 bases and J by 0 bases, with 10 bases between them. The CDR3 contains 14 residues. The germline V gene encodes CDR1 SGHTA and CDR2 FQGTGA. CDR3 region: CASSRDKANYGYTF. Written as DNA, the CDR3 is TGTGCCAGCAGCCGAGACAAAGCTAACTATGGCTACACCTTC. Together with reference TRBV7-3 and TRBJ1-2, the CDR3 gives the full variable domain: GAGVSQTPSNKVTEKGKYVELRCDPISGHTALYWYRQSLGQGPEFLIYFQGTGAADDSGLPNDRFFAVRPEGSVSTLKIQRTERGDSAVYLCASSRDKANYGYTFGSGTRLTVV.

The V call is TRBV20-1, the J call TRBJ2-1; 14 nucleotides agree with TRBD2. The CDR3 extends over 15 amino acids. The germline V gene encodes CDR1 DFQATT and CDR2 SNEGSKA (reference sequence). J lost 8 bases, V lost 5 bases, and 8 bases had no gene match. CDR3 amino acids: CSAPGLAGGRDEQFF. CDR3 coding DNA: TGCAGTGCTCCCGGACTAGCGGGAGGTAGGGATGAGCAGTTCTTC.

The chain has TRBV12-3 or TRBV12-4 and TRBJ1-4; D call uncertain. V was cut by 5 bases and J by 5 bases, with 18 bases left in between. This CDR3 has 16 amino acids. CDR3 sequence (DNA): TGTGCCAGCAGTCCCGGTCCGGGAAGAGACAATGAAAAACTGTTTTTT. It is translated as CASSPGPGRDNEKLFF.

This chain links TRBV7-6 with TRBJ1-2; TRBD1 is a possible D gene (6 bases). This CDR3 has 15 amino acids. V lost 3 bases to trimming and J lost 7 bases, with 18 bases between them. From germline, CDR1 is SGHVS and CDR2 FNYEAQ. This chain's CDR3 is CASSLGAAADGGYTF. The DNA of the CDR3 is TGTGCCAGCAGCTTGGGGGCCGCCGCCGACGGTGGCTACACCTTC.

The chain uses TRBV28 and TRBJ1-1; 9 nucleotides line up with TRBD1. This CDR3 has 15 residues. The V segment lost 2 bases and the J segment 4 bases; nucleotides outside the gene matches: 5. Germline loops: CDR1 MDHEN, CDR2 SYDVKM. In DNA form, the CDR3 reads TGTGCCAGCAGTTTAACAGGGGGCTGGGGCACTGAAGCTTTCTTT. Translating gives CASSLTGGWGTEAFF. Drawing the rest from reference TRBV28 and TRBJ1-1, the complete variable domain is DVKVTQSSRYLVKRTGEKVFLECVQDMDHENMFWYRQDPGLGLRLIYFSYDVKMKEKGDIPEGYSVSREKKERFSLILESASTNQTSMYLCASSLTGGWGTEAFFGQGTRLTVV.

The J gene is TRBJ1-1, the V gene TRBV28; 10 nucleotides agree with TRBD1. The CDR3 sequence is 14 residues long. Trimming at V came to 3 bases and at J to 6 bases, leaving 4 bases not matched to a gene. Germline assignment: CDR1 MDHEN and CDR2 SYDVKM. The CDR3 spells CASSFLDRGSEAFF. DNA of the CDR3: TGTGCCAGCAGTTTTTTGGACAGGGGGTCTGAAGCTTTCTTT.

This clonotype has ten or more counts. J is TRBJ2-2 and V is TRBV7-2; D gene uncertain. Germline V CDR1 and CDR2: SGHTA, FQGNSA. Trimming shortened V by 5 bases and J by 7 bases, and 17 bases separated the two germline ends. The CDR3 is 15 amino acids. Written as DNA, the CDR3 is TGTGCCAGCAGCATTTATATGCTCGACGGCGGGGAGCTGTTTTTT. The encoded protein is CASSIYMLDGGELFF.

The chain is built from TRBV20-1 and TRBJ2-1, with 8 bases that match TRBD2. Looked up from germline, CDR1 is DFQATT and CDR2 is SNEGSKA (reference sequence). The J segment lost 2 bases and the V segment lost 0 bases, leaving 6 bases of the junction unmatched. The CDR3 sequence is 16 residues long. CDR3 amino acids: CSARESGGPTYNEQFF. The CDR3 DNA reads as TGCAGTGCTAGAGAGTCGGGAGGGCCGACCTACAATGAGCAGTTCTTC.

This clonotype was counted at least ten times. The chain recombines TRBV19 with TRBJ1-5; D may be TRBD1 (5 bases). Trimming took off 8 bases at V and 2 bases at J, with 10 bases between the two ends. CDR1 is LNHDA and CDR2 is SQIVND in the germline V gene (reference sequence). This CDR3 has 13 amino acids. The CDR3 sequence: CASLGRGNQPQHF. The CDR3 coding sequence is TGTGCCAGTTTGGGCAGGGGCAATCAGCCCCAGCATTTT.